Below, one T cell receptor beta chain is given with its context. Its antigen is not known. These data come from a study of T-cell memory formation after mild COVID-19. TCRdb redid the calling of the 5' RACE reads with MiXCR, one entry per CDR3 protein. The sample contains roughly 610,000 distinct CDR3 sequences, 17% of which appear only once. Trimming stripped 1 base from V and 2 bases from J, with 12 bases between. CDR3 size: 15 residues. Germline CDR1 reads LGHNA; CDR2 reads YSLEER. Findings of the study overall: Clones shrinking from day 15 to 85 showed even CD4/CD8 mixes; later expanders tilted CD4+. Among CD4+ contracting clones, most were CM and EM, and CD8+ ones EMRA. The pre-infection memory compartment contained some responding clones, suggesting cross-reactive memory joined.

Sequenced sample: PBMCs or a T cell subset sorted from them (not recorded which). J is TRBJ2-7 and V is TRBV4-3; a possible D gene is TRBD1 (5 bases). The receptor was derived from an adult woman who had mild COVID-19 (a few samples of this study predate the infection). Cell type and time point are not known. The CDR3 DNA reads TGCGCCAGCAGCCAAGGTGCGATGGGGCCCTACGAGCAGTACTTC. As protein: CASSQGAMGPYEQYF.